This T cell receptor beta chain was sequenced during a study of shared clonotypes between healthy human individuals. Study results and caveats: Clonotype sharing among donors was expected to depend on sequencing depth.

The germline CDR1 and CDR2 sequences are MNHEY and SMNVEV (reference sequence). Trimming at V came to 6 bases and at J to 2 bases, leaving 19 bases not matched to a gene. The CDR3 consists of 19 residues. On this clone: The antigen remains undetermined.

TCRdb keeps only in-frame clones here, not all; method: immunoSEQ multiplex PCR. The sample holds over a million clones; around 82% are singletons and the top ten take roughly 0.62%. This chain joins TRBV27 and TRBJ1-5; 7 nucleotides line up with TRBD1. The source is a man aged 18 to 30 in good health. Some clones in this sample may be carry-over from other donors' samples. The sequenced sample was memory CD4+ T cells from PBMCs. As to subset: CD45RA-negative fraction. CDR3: CASSVIGTASLRGNQPQHF. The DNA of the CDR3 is TGTGCCAGCAGCGTGATAGGGACAGCTTCTCTCAGGGGCAATCAGCCCCAGCATTTT.